This T cell receptor (beta chain) was captured by sequencing in a study of blood T cell repertoires in COVID-19. TCRdb's copy holds only in-frame clones and misses some; the assay was immunoSEQ multiplex PCR. In the table there are over 200,000 clones, around nine tenths of which are singletons. The trim removed 6 bases at V and 0 bases at J, leaving 5 bases unmatched. CDR3 length: 14 amino acids. In germline, CDR1 is SNHLY, CDR2 FYNNEI. The clonotype was recovered from a woman aged 30 to 39 who had been exposed to COVID-19. The chain joins TRBV2 to TRBJ2-7; 7 nucleotides match TRBD1. The sample taken for sequencing was PBMCs or T cells enriched from blood (not recorded which). The CDR3: CASSEGQPSYEQYF. For the CDR3, the DNA is TGTGCCAGCAGCGAGGGACAGCCCTCCTACGAGCAGTACTTC.